The 9 T cell receptor beta chains below were found in one sample sequenced in a study of T cell responses to AZD1222 COVID-19 vaccine. Profiled with immunoSEQ multiplex PCR; TCRdb holds only in-frame clones, not every one. This table has 100,000 to 150,000 clones, around 89% appearing once. The sample was peripheral blood, taken on day 0 of MenACWY control vaccination. Source of these receptors: an adult in good health.

V usage is TRBV11-2 and J usage is TRBJ2-7, with a tentative D call TRBD2 (5 bases). V shed 4 bases and J shed 3 bases, with 16 bases lying between them. Germline lookup yields CDR1 SGHAT and CDR2 FQNNGV. CDR3 length: 15 residues. For the CDR3, the DNA is TGTGCCAGCAGCTCCATGTCTCTAGGAGGCTACGAGCAGTACTTC. This codes for CASSSMSLGGYEQYF.

The chain uses TRBV5-4 and TRBJ1-2; TRBD1 is a possible D gene (5 bases). V was shortened by 0 bases and J by 4 bases, with 10 bases between the two germline ends. The germline V gene encodes CDR1 SGHNT and CDR2 YYREEE (reference sequence). The CDR3 is 14 residues long. The CDR3 DNA is TGTGCCAGCAGCTTGGAAAGGGGAGCCTATGGCTACACCTTC. As protein: CASSLERGAYGYTF.

This clone appeared once. The rearrangement uses TRBV6-2 or TRBV6-3 and TRBJ2-3; TRBD2 agrees at 11 bases. V gave up 2 bases and J gave up 4 bases; unmatched junction bases: 8. Germline V gives CDR1 MNHEY, CDR2 SVGEGT. This CDR3 is 17 amino acids long. The CDR3 region has the DNA TGTGCCAGCAGTTACGGGCTAGCGGGAGGAGGTGCAGATACGCAGTATTTT. As protein: CASSYGLAGGGADTQYF.

The genes are TRBV30 and TRBJ2-2, with D tentatively TRBD2 (6 bases). In germline, CDR1 is GTSNPN, CDR2 SVGIG (reference sequence). V was cut by 3 bases and J by 2 bases, with 19 bases left in between. The CDR3 is 17 amino acids. The CDR3 bases are TGTGCCTGGAGGCATCTTCCGGGCGGGGATAACACCGGGGAGCTGTTTTTT. Protein product: CAWRHLPGGDNTGELFF.

V gene TRBV24-1 combines with J gene TRBJ2-1; D remains ambiguous. The CDR3 sequence is 15 residues long. Trimming removed 1 base from V and 5 bases from J, with 11 bases in between. Germline V gives CDR1 KGHDR, CDR2 SFDVKD. The CDR3 DNA is TGTGCCACCAGTGATTTCTCTCGTCCTGACAATGAGCAGTTCTTC. Translated: CATSDFSRPDNEQFF.

The rearrangement links TRBV2 to TRBJ2-7; 8 bases are shared with TRBD1. V was pared by 4 bases and J by 2 bases, with 10 bases of the junction left unmatched. Germline CDR1 reads SNHLY; CDR2 reads FYNNEI. CDR3 length: 16 residues. The CDR3 sequence is CASSGDRDRIPYEQYF. The CDR3 DNA is TGTGCCAGCAGTGGGGATCGGGACAGGATTCCCTACGAGCAGTACTTC. The full variable domain, with the rest looked up from reference TRBV2 and TRBJ2-7, is EPEVTQTPSHQVTQMGQEVILRCVPISNHLYFYWYRQILGQKVEFLVSFYNNEISEKSEIFDDQFSVERPDGSNFTLKIRSTKLEDSAMYFCASSGDRDRIPYEQYFGPGTRLTVT.

The CDR3 nucleotides read TGTGCCAGCAGTGACTCGTCGGGGACCGGGGAGCTGTTTTTT. Amino acid sequence: CASSDSSGTGELFF. The chain combines TRBV6-4 with TRBJ2-2; possibly TRBD2 for D (5 bases). The CDR3 is 14 amino acids. The V end lost 0 bases, the J end lost 5 bases, and 7 bases lay between the germline ends. CDR1 is MRHNA and CDR2 is SNTAGT in the germline V gene.

The chain has TRBV2 and TRBJ1-4; TRBD1 matches at 9 bases. Germline V gives CDR1 SNHLY, CDR2 FYNNEI. The CDR3 runs to 15 residues. V lost 4 bases and J lost 8; bases outside the gene matches: 8. For the CDR3, the DNA is TGTGCCAGCAGTGTGGGACAGGGTGGTAGGGAAAAACTGTTTTTT. Translated, it gives CASSVGQGGREKLFF.

J is TRBJ1-2 and V is TRBV6-5; 10 bases line up with TRBD1. In germline, CDR1 is MNHEY, CDR2 SVGAGI. The CDR3 spans 14 residues. Trimming cost V 6 bases and J 4 bases; bases outside gene matches: 5. This CDR3 is CASRPGQGGYGYTF. The CDR3 DNA is TGTGCCAGCAGACCCGGACAGGGGGGCTATGGCTACACCTTC.